This T cell receptor (beta chain) was sequenced in a study of blood T cells in healthy people across ages. The V gene end was trimmed by 3 bases and the J gene end by 5 bases; junction bases not matched to a gene: 7. CDR3 length: 16 amino acids. The germline CDR1 and CDR2 sequences are LGHNA and YNFKEQ. Each donor's blood draw was 7.5 to 10 milliliters of peripheral blood. A minimum of 6 million PBMCs was isolated per sample. Next came a second PCR, run for about 6 to 12 cycles, which used a sample-barcoded 5' primer along with a J-beta primer mix. One entry per CDR3 protein results from TCRdb running MiXCR on the 5' RACE reads. The data contain fewer than 900,000 distinct CDR3 sequences, around 49% of them singletons. This clonotype was recorded a few times.

The sample was blood. The source of this sequence is a woman aged 55-70 years in good health. The chain has TRBV4-2 and TRBJ1-6; TRBD1 matches 7 bases. CDR3 sequence (DNA): TGTGCCAGCAGCCACCAATCCGGGACAGATAATTCACCCCTCCACTTT. Translation gives CASSHQSGTDNSPLHF.